This T cell receptor (beta chain) was profiled in a study of T cell responses to AZD1222 COVID-19 vaccine. This table comes from immunoSEQ multiplex PCR, and its TCRdb copy is limited to in-frame clones, with some not included. The sample lists around 84,000 clones, roughly 94% occurring once. With 2 bases clipped from V and 0 bases from J, the junction kept 7 bases outside the gene matches. The CDR3 runs to 18 residues. Germline assignment: CDR1 MNHEY and CDR2 SMNVEV (reference sequence). The study's findings and limits: Donors were chiefly white British, with a greater number of females, and clonal diversity was perhaps underestimated. Increases in Spike-specific TCR breadth and depth were seen after two AZD1222 doses.

This clone appeared a single time. Its antigen remains unidentified. This sample comprised peripheral blood, obtained on day 0 of MenACWY control vaccination. The chain couples TRBV27 to TRBJ2-2; 9 bases fit TRBD2. This clonotype originated in an adult in good health. CDR3 in amino acids: CASSLRGGGGANTGELFF. The CDR3 coding sequence is TGTGCCAGCAGTTTAAGGGGTGGCGGGGGGGCGAACACCGGGGAGCTGTTTTTT.